This T cell receptor (beta chain) was captured in a study of blood T cell repertoires in COVID-19. The CDR3 length is 11 residues. In germline, CDR1 is KGHDR, CDR2 SFDVKD. Trimming took off 4 bases at V and 10 bases at J, with 7 bases between the two ends. Generated by immunoSEQ multiplex PCR, the TCRdb table keeps only in-frame clones and is missing some. This table has approximately 150,000 clones, about 90% appearing once. This clonotype was obtained from a man between 50 and 59 years old who had recovered from COVID-19. The sample comprised peripheral blood. The V call is TRBV24-1, the J call TRBJ2-1; D remains ambiguous. CDR3 residues: CATSDQHEQFF. The DNA for the CDR3 is TGTGCCACCAGTGACCAACACGAGCAGTTCTTC.